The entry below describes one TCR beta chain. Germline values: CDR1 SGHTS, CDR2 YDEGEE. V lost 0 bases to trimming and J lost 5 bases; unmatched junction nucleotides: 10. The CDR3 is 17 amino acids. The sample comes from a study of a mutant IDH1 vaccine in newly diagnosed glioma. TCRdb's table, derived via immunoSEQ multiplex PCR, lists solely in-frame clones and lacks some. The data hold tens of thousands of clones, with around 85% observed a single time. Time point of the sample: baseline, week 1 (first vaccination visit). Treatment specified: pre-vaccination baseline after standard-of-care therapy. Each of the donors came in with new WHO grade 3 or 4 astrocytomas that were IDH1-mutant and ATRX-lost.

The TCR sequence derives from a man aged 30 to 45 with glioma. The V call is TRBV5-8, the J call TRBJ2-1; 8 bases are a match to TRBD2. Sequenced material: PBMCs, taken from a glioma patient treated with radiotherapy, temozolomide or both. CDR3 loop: CASSLALAGKTNNEQFF. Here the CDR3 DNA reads TGTGCCAGCAGCTTGGCCCTAGCGGGTAAGACGAACAATGAGCAGTTCTTC.